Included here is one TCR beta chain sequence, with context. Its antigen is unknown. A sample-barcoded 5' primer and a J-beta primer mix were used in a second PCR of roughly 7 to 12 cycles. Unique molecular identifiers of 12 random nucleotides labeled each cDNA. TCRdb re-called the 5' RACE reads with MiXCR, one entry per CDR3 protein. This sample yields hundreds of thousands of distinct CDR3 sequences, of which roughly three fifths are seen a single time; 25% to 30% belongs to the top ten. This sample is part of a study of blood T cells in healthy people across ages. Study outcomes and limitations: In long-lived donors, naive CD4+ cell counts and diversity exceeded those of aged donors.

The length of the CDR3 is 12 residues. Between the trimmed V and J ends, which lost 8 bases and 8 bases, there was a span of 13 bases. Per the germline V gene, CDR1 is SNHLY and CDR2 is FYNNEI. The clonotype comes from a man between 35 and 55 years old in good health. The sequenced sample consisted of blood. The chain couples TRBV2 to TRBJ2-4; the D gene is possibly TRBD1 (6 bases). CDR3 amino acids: CASVTEGDIQYF. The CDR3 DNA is TGTGCCAGCGTGACAGAGGGGGACATTCAGTACTTC.